This T cell receptor (beta chain) was captured in a study of T cell repertoires in cytomegalovirus infection. Study results and caveats: The ex vivo response showed dominance by HLA-C-restricted CMV-specific TCR beta clonotypes.

This clonotype occurred many times. Its antigen remains unidentified. Germline assignment: CDR1 MDHEN and CDR2 SYDVKM. The ends were cut back, 0 bases at V and 0 bases at J, with 12 bases in the middle. The CDR3 consists of 18 residues. Via MiXCR, TCRdb re-called the reads, giving one row per CDR3 protein. The profile shows almost 500,000 distinct CDR3 sequences, roughly 10% of them singletons. The sample taken for sequencing was PBMCs. The chain uses TRBV28 and TRBJ2-6, with D perhaps matching TRBD1 or TRBD2 (5 bases each). The clonotype was recovered from a human donor in good health (CMV status not recorded). Some clones in this sample may be carry-over from other donors' samples. The CDR3 region is CASSLWWGISSGANVLTF. CDR3 in DNA: TGTGCCAGCAGTTTATGGTGGGGGATCAGCTCTGGGGCCAACGTCCTGACTTTC.